These 32 T cell receptor beta chains came from one sample sequenced in a study of sequential checkpoint blockade in melanoma. Using immunoSEQ multiplex PCR, the repertoire was profiled, and TCRdb retains in-frame clones only, with some absent. Seen here are roughly 11,000 clones, around 85% observed once, and the top ten hold 50% to 65%. Treatment here: randomized to nivolumab then ipilimumab (arm A) or the reverse (arm B). This specimen consisted of CD8+ T cells sorted from blood (inferred from file names), obtained from a patient given nivolumab and ipilimumab in sequence. The receptors were gathered from a human donor with melanoma.

CDR3: CASTGGSSYNEQFF. The CDR3 DNA reads TGTGCCAGCACGGGGGGGAGCTCCTACAATGAGCAGTTCTTC. The chain is built from TRBV28 and TRBJ2-1; 8 bases line up with TRBD2. Germline trimming cut 7 bases from V and 0 bases from J; bases unmatched to any gene: 2. Germline CDR1 is MDHEN and CDR2 is SYDVKM. This CDR3 comprises 14 residues.

This rearrangement joins TRBV28 to TRBJ1-6, with D possibly TRBD1 on 6 matching bases. This CDR3 spans 18 amino acids. Trimming took 3 bases from V and 0 from J, leaving 15 bases between them. Germline assignment: CDR1 MDHEN and CDR2 SYDVKM. CDR3 residues: CASSLAQGSSSYNSPLHF. The CDR3 bases are TGTGCCAGCAGTTTGGCCCAGGGGTCCAGCTCCTATAATTCACCCCTCCACTTT.

The chain links TRBV5-1 to TRBJ2-2; 9 bases fit TRBD1. CDR1 is SGHRS, CDR2 YFSETQ, per germline. V was pared by 0 bases and J by 1 base, with 1 base of the junction left unmatched. The CDR3 runs 16 residues. This CDR3 is CASSLVDRGNTGELFF. In DNA form, the CDR3 reads TGCGCCAGCAGCTTGGTGGACAGGGGGAACACCGGGGAGCTGTTTTTT.

V and J are TRBV19 and TRBJ1-2; TRBD1 might be the D (5 bases). Per the germline V gene, CDR1 is LNHDA and CDR2 is SQIVND (reference sequence). With 2 bases removed from V and 6 bases from J, the gap between germline ends came to 13 bases. CDR3 length: 14 amino acids. CDR3 amino acids: CASSIISAGNGYTF. In nucleotides, the CDR3 is TGTGCCAGTAGTATAATTTCGGCAGGGAATGGCTACACCTTC.

The V call is TRBV6-4, the J call TRBJ2-2; 7 bases are shared with TRBD1. The CDR3 is made up of 16 amino acids. CDR1 MRHNA and CDR2 SNTAGT come from the germline V gene. The junction had 6 bases not matched to a gene; V was cut back by 2 bases and J by 3 bases. The CDR3 here is CASSDPTGQDTGELFF. CDR3 DNA: TGTGCCAGCAGTGACCCGACAGGGCAGGACACCGGGGAGCTGTTTTTT.

The V gene is TRBV15, the J gene TRBJ2-1; 8 positions match TRBD1. Trimming took 5 bases from V and 2 from J; bases not matched to a gene: 5. This CDR3 has 15 amino acids. CDR1 and CDR2 (germline): LNHNV, YYDKDF (reference sequence). Here the CDR3 DNA reads TGTGCCACCAGCCCGGACAGGGCAACCTACAATGAGCAGTTCTTC. As protein: CATSPDRATYNEQFF.

This clone has only a few counts. CDR3 sequence: CASSQDRGDSGNTIYF. The DNA for the CDR3 is TGCGCCAGCAGCCAAGATCGAGGAGACTCTGGAAACACCATATATTTT. The gene calls are TRBV4-3 and TRBJ1-3; D is unresolved. The CDR3 sequence is 16 residues long. Trimming shortened V by 0 bases and J by 0 bases, and 9 bases separated the two germline ends. Per germline, CDR1 LGHNA and CDR2 YSLEER.

V and J are TRBV27 and TRBJ1-1; tentatively, D is TRBD1 (5 bases). CDR3 size: 13 residues. The V and J ends lost 4 bases and 2 bases respectively, with 8 bases between them. Germline CDR1 is MNHEY and CDR2 is SMNVEV (reference sequence). CDR3 protein: CASSSQGNTEAFF. The DNA for the CDR3 is TGTGCCAGCAGTTCTCAGGGAAACACTGAAGCTTTCTTT.

The V and J genes are TRBV6-5 and TRBJ2-7; perhaps TRBD2 as D (5 bases). The germline V and J ends were trimmed by 6 bases and 4 bases, with 13 bases remaining between them. The CDR3 totals 13 residues. Per the germline V gene, CDR1 is MNHEY and CDR2 is SVGAGI. Here the CDR3 DNA reads TGTGCCAGCAGCCCCGCCGCGGGTTACGAGCAGTACTTC. Translating gives CASSPAAGYEQYF.

This clone came up once. This sequence joins TRBV27 and TRBJ1-2, with 7 bases fitting TRBD1. CDR3 length: 16 residues. The V gene end was trimmed by 0 bases and the J gene end by 8 bases; junction bases not matched to a gene: 12. The germline V gene encodes CDR1 MNHEY and CDR2 SMNVEV (reference sequence). In DNA, the CDR3 is TGTGCCAGCAGTTTATCGATAGCGGGGGCAGGGGGAGGCTACACCTTC. Amino acid sequence: CASSLSIAGAGGGYTF.

The V and J genes are TRBV4-3 and TRBJ2-1; no firm D call. Germline CDR1 LGHNA, CDR2 YSLEER. This CDR3 has 15 amino acids. The germline V and J ends were trimmed by 2 bases and 2 bases, with 10 bases remaining between them. The chain's CDR3 is CASSQRSNAYNEQFF. Here the CDR3 DNA reads TGCGCCAGCAGCCAAAGATCTAACGCCTACAATGAGCAGTTCTTC.

The V call is TRBV2, the J call TRBJ2-5, with D unclear. CDR1 is SNHLY, CDR2 FYNNEI, per germline. The CDR3 runs to 13 residues. V gave up 4 bases and J gave up 2 bases, with 8 bases separating them. CDR3 nucleotide sequence: TGTGCCAGCAGTGTCGGGTCACAAGAGACCCAGTACTTC. Amino acids: CASSVGSQETQYF.

The count of this clone is one. V gene TRBV27 combines with J gene TRBJ2-7; 10 positions match TRBD1. V was pared by 5 bases and J by 2 bases, with 6 bases of the junction left unmatched. In germline, CDR1 is MNHEY, CDR2 SMNVEV (reference sequence). The CDR3 runs to 15 residues. CDR3 protein: CASSVGQGFPYEQYF. The CDR3 DNA reads TGTGCCAGCAGTGTGGGACAGGGGTTTCCCTACGAGCAGTACTTC.

There are a few counts of this clone. The CDR3 region has the DNA TGTGCCAGCAGTGAAGCTTGGGGGGACACTGAAGCTTTCTTT. It specifies CASSEAWGDTEAFF. This chain connects TRBV6-1 to TRBJ1-1; D possibly corresponds to TRBD1 (5 bases). Trimming removed 0 bases at V and 3 bases at J, with 8 bases between. Germline V CDR1 and CDR2: MNHNS, SASEGT. This CDR3 region has 14 residues.

The chain carries TRBV5-6 and TRBJ1-4, with 10 bases that match TRBD1. Per germline, CDR1 SGHDT and CDR2 YYEEEE. CDR3 length: 16 residues. J gave up 7 bases and V 0 bases, and 6 bases lay outside the gene matches. CDR3 nucleotides: TGTGCCAGCAGCTTGGGACAGGGGGCAGAGGGTGAAAAACTGTTTTTT. Residues: CASSLGQGAEGEKLFF.

This chain connects TRBV6-6 to TRBJ2-5, with TRBD2 matching 11 bases. The V gene end was trimmed by 7 bases and the J gene end by 3 bases; junction bases not matched to a gene: 10. This CDR3 is 16 amino acids long. Germline CDR1 and CDR2: MNHNY and SVGAGI (reference sequence). The CDR3 here is CASTLGSSGGEETQYF. In DNA, the CDR3 is TGTGCCAGCACCCTCGGGAGTAGCGGGGGGGAAGAGACCCAGTACTTC.

This chain links TRBV4-3 with TRBJ2-5, with D tentatively TRBD2 (5 bases). Trimming removed 0 bases at V and 1 base at J, with 9 bases between. Germline V CDR1 and CDR2: LGHNA, YSLEER. The CDR3 loop spans 15 amino acids. The CDR3 spells CASSQDGGSQETQYF. CDR3 DNA: TGCGCCAGCAGCCAAGACGGAGGCAGCCAAGAGACCCAGTACTTC.

The gene calls are TRBV6-5 and TRBJ1-2; maybe TRBD1 (6 bases). V was pared by 1 base and J by 4 bases, with 10 bases between. This CDR3 is 14 amino acids long. Germline V gives CDR1 MNHEY, CDR2 SVGAGI. CDR3 sequence: CASSYYATGYGYTF. CDR3 nucleotides: TGTGCCAGCAGTTACTATGCGACAGGCTATGGCTACACCTTC.

This clone showed up just once. This chain uses TRBV6-1 with TRBJ2-5; D gene ambiguous. V was cut by 6 bases and J by 2 bases, with 7 bases left in between. The CDR3 runs 12 residues. CDR1 is MNHNS and CDR2 is SASEGT in the germline V gene. CDR3 nucleotides: TGTGCCAGCAGGCGGATTCAAGAGACCCAGTACTTC. Translation: CASRRIQETQYF.

The chain couples TRBV13 to TRBJ1-2, with D tentatively TRBD1 (6 bases). The V and J ends lost 2 bases and 2 bases respectively, with 12 bases between them. The CDR3 loop spans 15 amino acids. CDR1 and CDR2 from the germline V gene are PRHDT and FYEKMQ (reference sequence). CDR3 sequence reads: CASSLPLQGNYGYTF. The CDR3, as DNA: TGTGCCAGCAGCTTACCTCTGCAGGGGAACTATGGCTACACCTTC.

The CDR3 DNA follows: TGTGCCAGCAGTTACTCCGGGACAGGGTCCGGAAACACCATATATTTT. Protein: CASSYSGTGSGNTIYF. This chain joins TRBV6-5 and TRBJ1-3; 9 positions match TRBD1. V was clipped by 0 bases and J by 4 bases; unmatched bases: 4. The CDR3 consists of 16 residues. Germline V lookup: CDR1 MNHEY, CDR2 SVGAGI.

The chain combines TRBV4-3 with TRBJ2-3, with TRBD2 identical over 8 bases. V gave up 1 base and J gave up 2 bases; unmatched junction bases: 8. Germline values: CDR1 LGHNA, CDR2 YSLEER. The CDR3 is 17 residues long. CDR3 DNA sequence: TGCGCCAGCAGCCAAGCGGGAGCTAGCGGGCCCACAGATACGCAGTATTTT. Translated, it gives CASSQAGASGPTDTQYF.

This clone has a handful of counts. The rearrangement links TRBV4-3 to TRBJ1-1; maybe TRBD1 (5 bases). This CDR3 has 14 amino acids. The V end was cut by 2 bases, the J end by 3 bases, with 10 bases between. Germline-derived CDR1 and CDR2 are LGHNA and YSLEER. CDR3 DNA: TGCGCCAGCAGCCAAACGGGGGTGGACACTGAAGCTTTCTTT. Amino acids: CASSQTGVDTEAFF.

This clone was seen a few times. J is TRBJ1-3 and V is TRBV19, with D possibly matching TRBD1 (6 bases). Trimming took off 6 bases at V and 0 bases at J, with 6 bases between the two ends. CDR1 and CDR2 from the germline V gene are LNHDA and SQIVND (reference sequence). The length of the CDR3 is 13 residues. The CDR3 DNA reads TGTGCCAGTAGACAGGGCTCTGGAAACACCATATATTTT. It translates to CASRQGSGNTIYF.

The gene calls are TRBV6-1 and TRBJ2-3; TRBD2 might be the D (6 bases). The CDR3 is 15 amino acids. V was shortened by 6 bases and J by 0 bases, with 13 bases between the two germline ends. Germline V gene data show CDR1 as MNHNS and CDR2 as SASEGT. The CDR3: CASRVQRVSTDTQYF. DNA for the CDR3: TGTGCCAGCAGGGTGCAGCGGGTGAGCACAGATACGCAGTATTTT.

The count of this clone is one. V and J are TRBV4-1 and TRBJ1-1, with D possibly TRBD1 on 6 matching bases. Germline CDR1 reads MGHRA; CDR2 reads YSYEKL. Trimming took off 0 bases at V and 3 bases at J, with 8 bases between the two ends. The CDR3 loop spans 14 amino acids. The CDR3 spells CASSQERGHTEAFF. DNA for the CDR3: TGCGCCAGCAGCCAAGAGCGGGGGCACACTGAAGCTTTCTTT.

The V gene is TRBV4-2, the J gene TRBJ1-1; D is unresolved. Between the trimmed V and J ends, which lost 0 bases and 5 bases, there was a span of 10 bases. From germline, CDR1 is LGHNA and CDR2 YNFKEQ. The CDR3 totals 14 residues. The CDR3 coding sequence is TGTGCCAGCAGCCAAGACGCGGGTCTAACTGAAGCTTTCTTT. It is translated as CASSQDAGLTEAFF.

The chain has TRBV28 and TRBJ2-2; no clear D gene. Trimming removed 6 bases at V and 7 bases at J, with 6 bases between. Germline assignment: CDR1 MDHEN and CDR2 SYDVKM. This CDR3 is 11 amino acids long. CDR3 in amino acids: CASRMSGELFF. In DNA form, the CDR3 reads TGTGCCAGCAGGATGAGCGGGGAGCTGTTTTTT.

The gene calls are TRBV6-4 and TRBJ1-3; 7 bases align to TRBD1. The V and J ends lost 0 bases and 3 bases, in that order; junction bases with no gene match: 8. Germline V lookup: CDR1 MRHNA, CDR2 SNTAGT. The CDR3 covers 17 residues. The CDR3 DNA reads as TGTGCCAGCAGTGACTCGAAGCTAGGGGGCTTTGGAAACACCATATATTTT. Its translation: CASSDSKLGGFGNTIYF.

The rearrangement uses TRBV10-3 and TRBJ2-2; a possible D gene is TRBD2 (6 bases). Trimming removed 5 bases from V and 4 bases from J, with 20 bases in between. CDR3 length equals 17 residues. CDR1 ENHRY and CDR2 SYGVKD come from the germline V gene. The CDR3 sequence: CAISPVGGGISTGELFF. The CDR3 nucleotides are TGTGCCATCAGTCCCGTCGGTGGGGGGATATCCACCGGGGAGCTGTTTTTT.

This rearrangement joins TRBV4-3 to TRBJ2-7; 11 bases align to TRBD1. This CDR3 comprises 16 residues. J lost 4 bases, V lost 0 bases, and 5 bases had no gene match. Germline-derived CDR1 and CDR2 are LGHNA and YSLEER. The CDR3 sequence: CASSQDSGTGGYEQYF. The CDR3 DNA reads TGCGCCAGCAGCCAAGATTCTGGGACAGGGGGGTACGAGCAGTACTTC.

The chain employs TRBV25-1 and TRBJ1-6; 9 nucleotides line up with TRBD1. Trimming removed 5 bases from V and 10 bases from J; junction bases left unmatched: 6. CDR1 and CDR2 from the germline V gene are MGHDK and SYGVNS. This CDR3 is 14 amino acids long. CDR3 region: CASSWDRDNSPLHF. CDR3 DNA sequence: TGTGCCAGCAGTTGGGACAGGGACAACTCACCCCTCCACTTT.